A selection of T cell receptor beta chains follows, all from one sample in a study of T cell responses to AZD1222 COVID-19 vaccine. Some clones are missing from TCRdb's copy, which holds only in-frame ones; the method was immunoSEQ multiplex PCR. Among around 140,000 clones listed, 90% were seen once. The sample here was peripheral blood, taken on day 0 of AZD1222 vaccination. These receptors originate from an adult in good health. Both conserved end residues are part of each CDR3. A D gene is named only where the DNA matches it firmly. Not every row has a clone size; where given, it reads once, few, many or a size class.

D gene: .; J gene: TRBJ1-5; clone size: .; V gene: TRBV28; CDR3 DNA: TGTGCCAGCACCCTACAGCGTGGGGTTGGCAATCAGCCCCAGCATTTT; CDR3 protein: CASTLQRGVGNQPQHF
D gene: .; J gene: TRBJ2-1; clone size: .; V gene: TRBV24-1; CDR3 DNA: TGTGCCACCAGTGATTTCGGAGCGGGCTCCTACAATGAGCAGTTCTTC; CDR3 protein: CATSDFGAGSYNEQFF
D gene: TRBD2; J gene: TRBJ2-3; clone size: .; V gene: TRBV6-2/TRBV6-3; CDR3 DNA: TGTGCCAGCAGTTACCGAGGGGTTAGCGGGGGGGCCATCATGGATACGCAGTATTTT; CDR3 protein: CASSYRGVSGGAIMDTQYF
D gene: .; J gene: TRBJ1-1; clone size: .; V gene: TRBV6-2/TRBV6-3; CDR3 DNA: TGTGCCAGCAGTTACTCTCAGGGAAGAACTGCTTTCTTT; CDR3 protein: CASSYSQGRTAFF
D gene: .; J gene: TRBJ1-1; clone size: .; V gene: TRBV5-1; CDR3 DNA: TGCGCCAGCAGCTACGGGGGAGGGACTGAAGCTTTCTTT; CDR3 protein: CASSYGGGTEAFF
D gene: .; J gene: TRBJ2-7; clone size: once; V gene: TRBV6-5; CDR3 DNA: TGTGCCAGCGGCAACGAGCGGATCACCTACGAGCAGTACTTC; CDR3 protein: CASGNERITYEQYF
D gene: TRBD2; J gene: TRBJ2-1; clone size: .; V gene: TRBV7-8; CDR3 DNA: TGTGCCAGCAGCCCAACCGGGGTAGCGGGGGGGCAAGAGCAGTTCTTC; CDR3 protein: CASSPTGVAGGQEQFF
D gene: .; J gene: TRBJ2-7; clone size: .; V gene: TRBV19; CDR3 DNA: TGTGCCAGTAGTATAGGGGATCTTTCGAGCTCCTACGAGCAGTACTTC; CDR3 protein: CASSIGDLSSSYEQYF
D gene: .; J gene: TRBJ2-7; clone size: .; V gene: TRBV27; CDR3 DNA: TGTGCCAGTTTCTCTAGCTCCTACGAGCAGTACTTC; CDR3 protein: CASFSSSYEQYF
D gene: .; J gene: TRBJ2-7; clone size: .; V gene: TRBV7-8; CDR3 DNA: TGTGCCAGCAGCTTGGAACCGGGACAAGTTTACGAGCAGTACTTC; CDR3 protein: CASSLEPGQVYEQYF
D gene: .; J gene: TRBJ2-3; clone size: .; V gene: TRBV27; CDR3 DNA: TGTGCCAGCAACCAGGCAGGGGTGGCAGATACGCAGTATTTT; CDR3 protein: CASNQAGVADTQYF
D gene: TRBD1; J gene: TRBJ1-4; clone size: .; V gene: TRBV5-1; CDR3 DNA: TGCGCCAGCAGCTTGCAGGGGGCTGGGGAAAAACTGTTTTTT; CDR3 protein: CASSLQGAGEKLFF
D gene: .; J gene: TRBJ1-3; clone size: .; V gene: TRBV4-2; CDR3 DNA: TGTGCCAGCAGCCAAGCCGGAGGGTCTGGAAACACCATATATTTT; CDR3 protein: CASSQAGGSGNTIYF
D gene: .; J gene: TRBJ2-3; clone size: .; V gene: TRBV6-5; CDR3 DNA: TGTGCCAGCAGGGGGGCAGGTCCGGATACGCAGTATTTT; CDR3 protein: CASRGAGPDTQYF
D gene: .; J gene: TRBJ2-3; clone size: .; V gene: TRBV9; CDR3 DNA: TGTGCCAGCAGCGTAGCGGTCACAGATACGCAGTATTTT; CDR3 protein: CASSVAVTDTQYF
D gene: .; J gene: TRBJ2-4; clone size: .; V gene: TRBV7-2; CDR3 DNA: TGTGCCAGCAGCCCAGGGAGGCTAGCGCTGGCCAAAAACATTCAGTACTTC; CDR3 protein: CASSPGRLALAKNIQYF
D gene: .; J gene: TRBJ2-3; clone size: .; V gene: TRBV7-8; CDR3 DNA: TGTGCCAGCAGCCCGGGACTGGGACCGGTGGCGCAGTATTTT; CDR3 protein: CASSPGLGPVAQYF
D gene: .; J gene: TRBJ2-1; clone size: .; V gene: TRBV30; CDR3 DNA: TGTGCCTGGAGTGTGGGTCAGGGCCCCTACAATGAGCAGTTCTTC; CDR3 protein: CAWSVGQGPYNEQFF
D gene: .; J gene: TRBJ2-3; clone size: .; V gene: TRBV5-5; CDR3 DNA: TGTGCCAGCAGCTTGGATCTGGGAACAGATACGCAGTATTTT; CDR3 protein: CASSLDLGTDTQYF
D gene: .; J gene: TRBJ2-3; clone size: .; V gene: TRBV9; CDR3 DNA: TGTGCCAGCAGCGAGGCCGGTGGGAGCACAGATACGCAGTATTTT; CDR3 protein: CASSEAGGSTDTQYF
D gene: TRBD1; J gene: TRBJ2-1; clone size: .; V gene: TRBV6-5; CDR3 DNA: TGTGCCAGCAGCCGGGGACAGATAGTATACAATGAGCAGTTCTTC; CDR3 protein: CASSRGQIVYNEQFF
D gene: TRBD1; J gene: TRBJ2-6; clone size: .; V gene: TRBV4-3; CDR3 DNA: TGCGCCAGCAGCCCGGTCCGGACAGGCCTCAAGGCTGGGGCCAACGTCCTGACTTTC; CDR3 protein: CASSPVRTGLKAGANVLTF
D gene: TRBD1; J gene: TRBJ1-6; clone size: .; V gene: TRBV19; CDR3 DNA: TGTGCCAGTAGTACACAGGGGCCGGAGAATTCACCCCTCCACTTT; CDR3 protein: CASSTQGPENSPLHF
D gene: TRBD1; J gene: TRBJ1-2; clone size: .; V gene: TRBV27; CDR3 DNA: TGTGCCAGCAGTTTCCGGGACAGGGGGTATGGCTACACCTTC; CDR3 protein: CASSFRDRGYGYTF
D gene: TRBD2; J gene: TRBJ2-3; clone size: once; V gene: TRBV7-2; CDR3 DNA: TGTGCCAGCAGCTTTGGCGGGGGGGACTTCACAGATACGCAGTATTTT; CDR3 protein: CASSFGGGDFTDTQYF
D gene: .; J gene: TRBJ1-3; clone size: .; V gene: TRBV7-2; CDR3 DNA: TGTGCCAGCAGCTTAGATCGCGTGAGGGGTAGAGGAAACACCATATATTTT; CDR3 protein: CASSLDRVRGRGNTIYF
D gene: .; J gene: TRBJ1-1; clone size: .; V gene: TRBV10-3; CDR3 DNA: TGTGCCATCAAACGGACAGTTGGCATGAACACTGAAGCTTTCTTT; CDR3 protein: CAIKRTVGMNTEAFF
D gene: .; J gene: TRBJ1-5; clone size: .; V gene: TRBV19; CDR3 DNA: TGTGCCAGTAGTATACAGGGGAACAATCAGCCCCAGCATTTT; CDR3 protein: CASSIQGNNQPQHF
D gene: TRBD1; J gene: TRBJ1-3; clone size: .; V gene: TRBV6-5; CDR3 DNA: TGTGCCAGCAGTTACGACCCGCCGGGACAGGGGAACACCATATATTTT; CDR3 protein: CASSYDPPGQGNTIYF
D gene: .; J gene: TRBJ2-7; clone size: .; V gene: TRBV5-1; CDR3 DNA: TGCGCCAGCAGCTTAGGACCGTCAGAGAACTACGAGCAGTACTTC; CDR3 protein: CASSLGPSENYEQYF
D gene: .; J gene: TRBJ1-1; clone size: once; V gene: TRBV29-1; CDR3 DNA: TGCAGCGTGAGGGTGGACACTGAAGCTTTCTTT; CDR3 protein: CSVRVDTEAFF
D gene: TRBD1; J gene: TRBJ1-5; clone size: few; V gene: TRBV27; CDR3 DNA: TGTGCCAGCAGTTTGGGACAGAGCAATCAGCCCCAGCATTTT; CDR3 protein: CASSLGQSNQPQHF
D gene: .; J gene: TRBJ1-5; clone size: .; V gene: TRBV10-2; CDR3 DNA: TGCGCCAGCAGTGATGACGGATTGAGCAATCAGCCCCAGCATTTT; CDR3 protein: CASSDDGLSNQPQHF
D gene: .; J gene: TRBJ2-7; clone size: .; V gene: TRBV18; CDR3 DNA: TGTGCCAGCTCATTGGACAGCGCCGAGCAGTACTTC; CDR3 protein: CASSLDSAEQYF
D gene: .; J gene: TRBJ1-1; clone size: .; V gene: TRBV3-1/TRBV3-2; CDR3 DNA: TGTGCCAGCAGCCTTGGGGGCAGCAACACTGAAGCTTTCTTT; CDR3 protein: CASSLGGSNTEAFF
D gene: .; J gene: TRBJ1-5; clone size: .; V gene: TRBV2; CDR3 DNA: TGTGCCAGCGAGTTTTGGGGAGGGCCTCATCAGCCCCAGCATTTT; CDR3 protein: CASEFWGGPHQPQHF
D gene: TRBD2; J gene: TRBJ2-3; clone size: .; V gene: TRBV7-9; CDR3 DNA: TGTGCCAGCAGCCTTAGCGGGCTTACCACAGATACGCAGTATTTT; CDR3 protein: CASSLSGLTTDTQYF
D gene: .; J gene: TRBJ2-4; clone size: .; V gene: TRBV7-2; CDR3 DNA: TGTGCCAGCAGCTTAGAAGGCAGCGTCGGAAACATTCAGTACTTC; CDR3 protein: CASSLEGSVGNIQYF
D gene: TRBD1; J gene: TRBJ1-4; clone size: .; V gene: TRBV5-5; CDR3 DNA: TGTGCCAGCAGCGAGGGACAGGGGATGTCTAATGAAAAACTGTTTTTT; CDR3 protein: CASSEGQGMSNEKLFF
D gene: TRBD1; J gene: TRBJ1-6; clone size: .; V gene: TRBV7-2; CDR3 DNA: TGTGCCAGCAGCTCATGGGCAGGGGGCACCTCACCCCTCCACTTT; CDR3 protein: CASSSWAGGTSPLHF
D gene: .; J gene: TRBJ2-7; clone size: .; V gene: TRBV18; CDR3 DNA: TGTGCCAGCTCACCATCCCAATGGGCCTCCTACGAGCAGTACTTC; CDR3 protein: CASSPSQWASYEQYF
D gene: .; J gene: TRBJ2-3; clone size: .; V gene: TRBV5-5; CDR3 DNA: TGTGCCAGCGAAAGGCCCGGGGGAACAGATACGCAGTATTTT; CDR3 protein: CASERPGGTDTQYF
D gene: .; J gene: TRBJ2-3; clone size: .; V gene: TRBV7-3; CDR3 DNA: TGTGCCAGCAGCACCCACTACGAAGATACGCAGTATTTT; CDR3 protein: CASSTHYEDTQYF
D gene: .; J gene: TRBJ1-5; clone size: .; V gene: TRBV4-2; CDR3 DNA: TGTGCCAGCAGCCAAGATAAGTGGCGCCAGCCCCAGCATTTT; CDR3 protein: CASSQDKWRQPQHF
D gene: TRBD1; J gene: TRBJ1-3; clone size: .; V gene: TRBV11-2; CDR3 DNA: TGTGCCAGCAGCCGACCGGGCCTAGGGGGCGGTGGAAACACCATATATTTT; CDR3 protein: CASSRPGLGGGGNTIYF
D gene: .; J gene: TRBJ1-5; clone size: .; V gene: TRBV28; CDR3 DNA: TGTGCCAGCAGTTTGGGAAGCAATCAGCCCCAGCATTTT; CDR3 protein: CASSLGSNQPQHF
D gene: .; J gene: TRBJ2-3; clone size: .; V gene: TRBV19; CDR3 DNA: TGTGCCAGTAGTATAGGTCGGGGACGGGATACGCAGTATTTT; CDR3 protein: CASSIGRGRDTQYF
D gene: .; J gene: TRBJ1-4; clone size: .; V gene: TRBV5-1; CDR3 DNA: TGCGCCAGCAGCCTTGGGCAGGGTATCCCCTGGACTAATGAAAAACTGTTTTTT; CDR3 protein: CASSLGQGIPWTNEKLFF
D gene: .; J gene: TRBJ2-7; clone size: .; V gene: TRBV14; CDR3 DNA: TGTGCCAGCAGCCAAATTCCCTCCCCCGAGCAGTACTTC; CDR3 protein: CASSQIPSPEQYF